The sequence of this TCR beta chain was determined in a study of cytomegalovirus exposure and HLA in healthy donors. General study points: When a later analysis compared HLA-associated TCR beta chains with equally common others, the HLA-associated chains turned out to be more clonally expanded and to have lower generation probabilities.

With 2 bases removed from V and 4 bases from J, the gap between germline ends came to 9 bases. The CDR3 loop spans 13 amino acids. Germline assignment: CDR1 MNHEY and CDR2 SVGAGI. Researchers ran the PCR with 60 Vbeta and 13 Jbeta primers. Here immunoSEQ multiplex PCR was the method, and the copy in TCRdb shows in-frame clones only, minus some. Of 130,000 to 150,000 clones in the sample, approximately 74% were seen once. With respect to this clone: Antigen: not known.

The rearrangement links TRBV6-5 to TRBJ2-7; tentatively, D is TRBD2 (5 bases). The TCR sequence derives from a man younger than 30 in good health and CMV-seropositive. Input material: PBMCs. CDR3 sequence: CASSYRTGYEQYF. DNA of the CDR3: TGTGCCAGCAGTTACAGGACGGGGTACGAGCAGTACTTC.